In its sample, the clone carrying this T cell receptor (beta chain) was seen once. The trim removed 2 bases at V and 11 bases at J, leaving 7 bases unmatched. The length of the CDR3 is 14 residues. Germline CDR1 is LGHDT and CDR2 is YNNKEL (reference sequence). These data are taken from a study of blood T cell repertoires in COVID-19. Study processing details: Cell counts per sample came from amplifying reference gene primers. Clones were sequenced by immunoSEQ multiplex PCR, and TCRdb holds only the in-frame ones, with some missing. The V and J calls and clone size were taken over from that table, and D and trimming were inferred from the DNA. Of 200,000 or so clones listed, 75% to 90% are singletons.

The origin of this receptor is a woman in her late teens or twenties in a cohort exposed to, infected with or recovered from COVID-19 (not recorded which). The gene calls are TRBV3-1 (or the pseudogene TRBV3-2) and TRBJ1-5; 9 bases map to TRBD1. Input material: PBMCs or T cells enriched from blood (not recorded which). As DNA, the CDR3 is TGTGCCAGCAGCCAAAGGGACAGGGAAGCAGCCCAGCATTTT. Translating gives CASSQRDREAAQHF.